This T cell receptor beta chain was documented in a study of beta chain features in type 1 diabetes. As for this clone: Its antigen remains unidentified.

Study-wide results and caveats: TCRB CDR3s were moderately but significantly shorter in Type 1 diabetes patients in all four CD4+ subsets.

As every portion of the isolated RNA was reverse transcribed, the sequencing read expressed TCRB transcripts. The protocol was immunoSEQ multiplex PCR, while the TCRdb copy is restricted to in-frame clones and leaves out a portion. The sample includes 350,000 to 450,000 clones, approximately 15% of them seen just once. Germline lookup yields CDR1 GTSNPN and CDR2 SVGIG (reference sequence). The CDR3 length is 11 residues. V lost 5 bases and J lost 4, with 6 bases in between. Central memory, naive, regulatory and stem cell-like memory CD4+ cells were sorted by CD45RO/CCR7/CD25/CD127/CD95/CD27. This TCR was recovered from a man younger than 40 in good health. Sequencing used naive CD4+ T cells from blood. The rearrangement uses TRBV30 and TRBJ1-3; no clear D. CDR3: CAWGTGNTIYF. CDR3 sequence (DNA): TGTGCCTGGGGTACCGGAAACACCATATATTTT.